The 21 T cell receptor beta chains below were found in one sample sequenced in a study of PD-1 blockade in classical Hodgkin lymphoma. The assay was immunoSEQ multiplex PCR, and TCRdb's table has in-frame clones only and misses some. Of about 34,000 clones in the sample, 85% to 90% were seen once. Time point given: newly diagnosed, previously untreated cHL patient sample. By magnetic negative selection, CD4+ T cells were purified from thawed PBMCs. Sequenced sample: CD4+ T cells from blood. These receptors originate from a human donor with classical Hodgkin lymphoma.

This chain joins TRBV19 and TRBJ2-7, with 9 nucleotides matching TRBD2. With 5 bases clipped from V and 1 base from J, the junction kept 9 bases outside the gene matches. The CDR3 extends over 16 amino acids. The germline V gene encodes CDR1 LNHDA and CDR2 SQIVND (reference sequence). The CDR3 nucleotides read TGTGCCAGTAGTCCCAAGAGGACTAGCGCATCCTACGAGCAGTACTTC. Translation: CASSPKRTSASYEQYF.

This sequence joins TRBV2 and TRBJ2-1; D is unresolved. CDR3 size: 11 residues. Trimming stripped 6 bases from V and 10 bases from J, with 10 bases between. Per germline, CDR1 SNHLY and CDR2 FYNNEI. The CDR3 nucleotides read TGTGCCAGCAGGGTTAGTGAAGAGCAGTTCTTC. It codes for CASRVSEEQFF.

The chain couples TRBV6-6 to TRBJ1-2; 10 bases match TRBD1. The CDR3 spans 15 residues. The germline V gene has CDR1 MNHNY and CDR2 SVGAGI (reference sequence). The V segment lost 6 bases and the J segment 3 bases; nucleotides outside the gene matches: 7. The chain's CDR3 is CASSDRGQGDYGYTF. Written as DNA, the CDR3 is TGTGCCAGCAGCGACAGGGGGCAAGGGGACTATGGCTACACCTTC.

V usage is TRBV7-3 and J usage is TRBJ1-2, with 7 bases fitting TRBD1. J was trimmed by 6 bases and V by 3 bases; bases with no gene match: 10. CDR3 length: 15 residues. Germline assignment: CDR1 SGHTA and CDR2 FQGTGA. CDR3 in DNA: TGTGCCAGCAGCTTCAGGGACAGACCTTCCGATGGCTACACCTTC. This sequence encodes CASSFRDRPSDGYTF.

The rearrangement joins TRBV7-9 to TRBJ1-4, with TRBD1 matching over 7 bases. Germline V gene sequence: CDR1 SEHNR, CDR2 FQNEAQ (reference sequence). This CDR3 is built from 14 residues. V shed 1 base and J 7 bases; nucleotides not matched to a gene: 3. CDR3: CASSLGGGSEKLFF. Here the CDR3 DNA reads TGTGCCAGCAGCTTAGGAGGGGGCAGTGAAAAACTGTTTTTT.

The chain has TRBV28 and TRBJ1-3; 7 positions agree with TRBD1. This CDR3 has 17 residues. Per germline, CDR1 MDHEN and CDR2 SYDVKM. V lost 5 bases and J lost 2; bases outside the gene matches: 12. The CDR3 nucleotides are TGTGCCAGCAGTCAACAACCCAGGGGGAATCCTGGAAACACCATATATTTT. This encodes CASSQQPRGNPGNTIYF.

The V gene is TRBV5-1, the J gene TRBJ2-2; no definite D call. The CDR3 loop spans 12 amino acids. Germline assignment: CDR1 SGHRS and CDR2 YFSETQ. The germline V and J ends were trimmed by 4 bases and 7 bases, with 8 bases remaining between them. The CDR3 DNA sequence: TGCGCCAGCAGCCTAATGGTCGGGGAGCTGTTTTTT. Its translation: CASSLMVGELFF.

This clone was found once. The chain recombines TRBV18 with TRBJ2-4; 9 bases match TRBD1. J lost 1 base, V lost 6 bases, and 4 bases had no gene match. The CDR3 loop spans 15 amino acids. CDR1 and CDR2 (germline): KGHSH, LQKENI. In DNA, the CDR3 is TGTGCCAGCTCTCCCGGGACAGGGGCCAAAAACATTCAGTACTTC. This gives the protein CASSPGTGAKNIQYF.

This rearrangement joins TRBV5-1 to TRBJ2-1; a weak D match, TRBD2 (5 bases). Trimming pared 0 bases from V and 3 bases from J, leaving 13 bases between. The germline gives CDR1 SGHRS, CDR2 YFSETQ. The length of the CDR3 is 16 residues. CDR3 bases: TGCGCCAGCAGCTTGGGGGCTAGCTTGAACTACAATGAGCAGTTCTTC. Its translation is CASSLGASLNYNEQFF. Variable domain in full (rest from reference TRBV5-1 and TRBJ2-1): KAGVTQTPRYLIKTRGQQVTLSCSPISGHRSVSWYQQTPGQGLQFLFEYFSETQRNKGNFPGRFSGRQFSNSRSEMNVSTLELGDSALYLCASSLGASLNYNEQFFGPGTRLTVL.

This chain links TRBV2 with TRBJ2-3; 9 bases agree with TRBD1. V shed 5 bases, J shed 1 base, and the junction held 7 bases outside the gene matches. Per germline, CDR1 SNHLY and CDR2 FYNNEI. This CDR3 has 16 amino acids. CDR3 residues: CASSRTGAIGTDTQYF. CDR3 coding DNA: TGTGCCAGCAGTCGGACAGGGGCTATAGGCACAGATACGCAGTATTTT. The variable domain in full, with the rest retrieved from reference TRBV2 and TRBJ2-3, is EPEVTQTPSHQVTQMGQEVILRCVPISNHLYFYWYRQILGQKVEFLVSFYNNEISEKSEIFDDQFSVERPDGSNFTLKIRSTKLEDSAMYFCASSRTGAIGTDTQYFGPGTRLTVL.

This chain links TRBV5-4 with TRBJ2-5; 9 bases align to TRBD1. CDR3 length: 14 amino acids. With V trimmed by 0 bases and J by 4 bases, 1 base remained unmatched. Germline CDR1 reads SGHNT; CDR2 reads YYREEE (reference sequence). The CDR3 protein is CASSLGTGVETQYF. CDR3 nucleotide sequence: TGTGCCAGCAGCTTGGGGACAGGGGTAGAGACCCAGTACTTC.

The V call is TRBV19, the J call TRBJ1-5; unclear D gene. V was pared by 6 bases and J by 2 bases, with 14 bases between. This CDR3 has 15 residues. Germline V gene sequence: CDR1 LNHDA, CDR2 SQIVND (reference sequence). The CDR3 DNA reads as TGTGCCAGTAGATTCAGCCCAGCGGGCAATCAGCCCCAGCATTTT. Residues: CASRFSPAGNQPQHF.

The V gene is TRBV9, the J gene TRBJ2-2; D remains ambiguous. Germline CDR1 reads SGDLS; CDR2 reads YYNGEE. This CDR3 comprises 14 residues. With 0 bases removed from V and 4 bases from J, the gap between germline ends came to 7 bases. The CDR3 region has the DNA TGTGCCAGCAGCGTAGAAGTAGGCACCGGGGAGCTGTTTTTT. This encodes CASSVEVGTGELFF.

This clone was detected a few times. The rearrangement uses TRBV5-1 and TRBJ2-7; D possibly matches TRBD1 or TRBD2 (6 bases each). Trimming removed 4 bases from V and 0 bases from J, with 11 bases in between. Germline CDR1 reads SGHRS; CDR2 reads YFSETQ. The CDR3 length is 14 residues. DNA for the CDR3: TGCGCCAGCAGCCCGAGGGGGGACTCCTACGAGCAGTACTTC. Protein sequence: CASSPRGDSYEQYF.

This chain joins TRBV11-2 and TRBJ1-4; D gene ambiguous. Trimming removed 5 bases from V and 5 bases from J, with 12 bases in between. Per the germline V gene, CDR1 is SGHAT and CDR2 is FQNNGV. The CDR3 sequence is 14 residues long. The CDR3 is CASSILAQNEKLFF. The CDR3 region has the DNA TGTGCCAGCAGCATCTTGGCGCAGAATGAAAAACTGTTTTTT. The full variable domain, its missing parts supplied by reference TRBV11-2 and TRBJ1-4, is EAGVAQSPRYKIIEKRQSVAFWCNPISGHATLYWYQQILGQGPKLLIQFQNNGVVDDSQLPKDRFSAERLKGVDSTLKIQPAKLEDSAVYLCASSILAQNEKLFFGSGTQLSVL.

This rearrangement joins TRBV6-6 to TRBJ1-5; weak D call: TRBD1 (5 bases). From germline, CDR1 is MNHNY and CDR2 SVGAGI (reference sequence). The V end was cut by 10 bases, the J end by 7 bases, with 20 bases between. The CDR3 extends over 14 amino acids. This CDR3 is CATWVPGTRQPQHF. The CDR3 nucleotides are TGTGCCACTTGGGTTCCAGGGACGCGGCAGCCCCAGCATTTT.

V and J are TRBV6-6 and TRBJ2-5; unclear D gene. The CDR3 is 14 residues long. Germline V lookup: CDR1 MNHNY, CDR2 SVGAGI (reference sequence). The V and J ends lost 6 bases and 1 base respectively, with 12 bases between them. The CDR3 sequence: CASSPPRPQETQYF. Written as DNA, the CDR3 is TGTGCCAGCAGCCCCCCAAGGCCCCAAGAGACCCAGTACTTC.

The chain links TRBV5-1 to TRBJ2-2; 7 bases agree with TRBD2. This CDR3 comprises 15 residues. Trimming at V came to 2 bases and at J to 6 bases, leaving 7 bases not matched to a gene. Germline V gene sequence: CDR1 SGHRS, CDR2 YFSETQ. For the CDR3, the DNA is TGCGCCAGCAGCTTTATGGCGGGAGCCCCCGGGGAGCTGTTTTTT. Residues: CASSFMAGAPGELFF.

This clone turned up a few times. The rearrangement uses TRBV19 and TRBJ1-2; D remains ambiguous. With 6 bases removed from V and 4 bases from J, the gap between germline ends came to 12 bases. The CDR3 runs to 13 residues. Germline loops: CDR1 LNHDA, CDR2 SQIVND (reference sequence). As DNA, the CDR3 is TGTGCCAGTAGCCACCCTCAGCTCTATGGCTACACCTTC. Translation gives CASSHPQLYGYTF.

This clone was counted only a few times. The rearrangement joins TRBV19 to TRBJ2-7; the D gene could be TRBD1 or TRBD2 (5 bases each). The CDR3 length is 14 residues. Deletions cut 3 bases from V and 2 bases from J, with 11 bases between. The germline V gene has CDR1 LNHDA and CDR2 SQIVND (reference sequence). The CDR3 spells CASSISGDAYEQYF. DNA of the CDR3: TGTGCCAGTAGTATTTCTGGGGACGCCTACGAGCAGTACTTC.

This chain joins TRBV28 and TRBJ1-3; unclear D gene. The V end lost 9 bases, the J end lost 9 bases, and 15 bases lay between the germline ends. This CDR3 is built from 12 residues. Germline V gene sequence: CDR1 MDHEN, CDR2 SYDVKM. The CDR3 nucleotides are TGTGCCAGTTCGATTGAGCGGGGCACCATATATTTT. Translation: CASSIERGTIYF.